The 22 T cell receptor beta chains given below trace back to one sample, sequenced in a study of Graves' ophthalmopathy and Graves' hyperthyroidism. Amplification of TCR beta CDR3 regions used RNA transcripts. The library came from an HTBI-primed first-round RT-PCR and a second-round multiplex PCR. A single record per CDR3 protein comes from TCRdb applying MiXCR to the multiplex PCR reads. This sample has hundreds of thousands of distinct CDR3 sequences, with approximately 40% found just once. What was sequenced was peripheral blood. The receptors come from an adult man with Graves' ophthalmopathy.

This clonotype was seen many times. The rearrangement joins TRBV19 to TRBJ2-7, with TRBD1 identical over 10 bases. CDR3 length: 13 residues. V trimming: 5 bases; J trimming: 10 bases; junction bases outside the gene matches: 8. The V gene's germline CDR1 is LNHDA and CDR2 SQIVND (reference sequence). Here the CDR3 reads CASSPGQGFGQYF. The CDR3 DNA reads TGTGCCAGTAGTCCGGGACAGGGGTTTGGACAGTACTTC.

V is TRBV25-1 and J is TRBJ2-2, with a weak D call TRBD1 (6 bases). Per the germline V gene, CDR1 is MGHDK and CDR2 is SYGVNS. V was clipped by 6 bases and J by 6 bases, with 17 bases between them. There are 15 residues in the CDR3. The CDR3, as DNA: TGTGCCAGCAGCCAGGGGCTTTGGGATTCCGGGGAGCTGTTTTTT. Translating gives CASSQGLWDSGELFF.

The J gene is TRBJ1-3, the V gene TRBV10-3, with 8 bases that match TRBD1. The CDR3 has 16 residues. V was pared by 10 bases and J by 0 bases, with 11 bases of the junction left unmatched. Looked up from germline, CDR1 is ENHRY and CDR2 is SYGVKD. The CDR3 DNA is TGTGCCAGCAGGGCAAGGGACAGGAACTCTGGAAACACCATATATTTT. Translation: CASRARDRNSGNTIYF.

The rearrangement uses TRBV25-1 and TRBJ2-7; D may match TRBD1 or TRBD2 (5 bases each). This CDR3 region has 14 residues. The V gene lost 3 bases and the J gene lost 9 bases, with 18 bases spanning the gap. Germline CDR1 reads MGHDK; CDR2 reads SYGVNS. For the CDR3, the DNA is TGTGCCAGCAGTGATAGTGCCGGGACGTACCGGCAGTACTTC. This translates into CASSDSAGTYRQYF.

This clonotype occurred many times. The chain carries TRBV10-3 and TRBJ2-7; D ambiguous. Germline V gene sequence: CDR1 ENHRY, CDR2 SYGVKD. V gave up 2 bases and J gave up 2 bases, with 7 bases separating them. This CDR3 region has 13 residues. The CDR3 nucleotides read TGTGCCATCAGTGAGGCGAAAACCTACGAGCAGTACTTC. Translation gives CAISEAKTYEQYF.

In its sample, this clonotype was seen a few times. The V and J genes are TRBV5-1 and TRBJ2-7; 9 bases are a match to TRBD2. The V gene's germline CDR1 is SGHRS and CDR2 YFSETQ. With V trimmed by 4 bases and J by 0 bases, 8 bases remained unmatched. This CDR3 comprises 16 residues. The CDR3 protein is CASSKTSGFSSYEQYF. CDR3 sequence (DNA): TGCGCCAGCAGCAAGACTAGCGGATTTAGCTCCTACGAGCAGTACTTC. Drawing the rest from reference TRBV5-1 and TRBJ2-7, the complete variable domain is KAGVTQTPRYLIKTRGQQVTLSCSPISGHRSVSWYQQTPGQGLQFLFEYFSETQRNKGNFPGRFSGRQFSNSRSEMNVSTLELGDSALYLCASSKTSGFSSYEQYFGPGTRLTVT.

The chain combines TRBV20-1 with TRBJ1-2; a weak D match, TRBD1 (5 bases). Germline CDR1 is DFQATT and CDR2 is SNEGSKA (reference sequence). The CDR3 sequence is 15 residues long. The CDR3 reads CIPKRGGKSNYGYTF. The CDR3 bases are TGCATCCCTAAAAGGGGCGGTAAATCTAACTATGGCTACACCTTC.

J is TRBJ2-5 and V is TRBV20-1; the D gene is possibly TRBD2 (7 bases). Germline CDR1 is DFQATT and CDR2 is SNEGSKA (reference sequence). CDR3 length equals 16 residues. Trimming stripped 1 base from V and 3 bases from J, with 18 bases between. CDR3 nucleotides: TGCAGTGCTAGAGGCCCTGGGGGGGCAGGGAAAGAGACCCAGTACTTC. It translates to CSARGPGGAGKETQYF.

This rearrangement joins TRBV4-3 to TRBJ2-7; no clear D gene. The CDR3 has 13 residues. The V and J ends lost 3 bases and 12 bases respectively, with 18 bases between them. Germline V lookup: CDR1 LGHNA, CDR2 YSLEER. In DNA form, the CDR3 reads TGCGCCAGCAGCCATTTAAATACGCACGGCAGGTACTTC. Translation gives CASSHLNTHGRYF.

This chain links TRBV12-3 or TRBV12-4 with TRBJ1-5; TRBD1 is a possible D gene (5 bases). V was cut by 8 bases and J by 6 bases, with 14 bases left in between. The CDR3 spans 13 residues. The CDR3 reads CASRGTGAQPQHF. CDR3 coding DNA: TGTGCCAGCCGAGGGACTGGTGCTCAGCCCCAGCATTTT.

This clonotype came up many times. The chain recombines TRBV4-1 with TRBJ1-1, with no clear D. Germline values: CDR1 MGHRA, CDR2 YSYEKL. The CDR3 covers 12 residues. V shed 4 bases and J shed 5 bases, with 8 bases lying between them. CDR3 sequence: CASSRIGTEAFF. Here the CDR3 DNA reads TGCGCCAGCAGCCGTATAGGAACTGAAGCTTTCTTT.

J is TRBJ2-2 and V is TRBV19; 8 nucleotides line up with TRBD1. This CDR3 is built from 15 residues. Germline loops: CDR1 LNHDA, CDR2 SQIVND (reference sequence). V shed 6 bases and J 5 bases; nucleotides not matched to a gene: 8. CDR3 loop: CASRGQTGETGELFF. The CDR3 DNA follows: TGTGCCAGTAGGGGGCAGACAGGGGAGACCGGGGAGCTGTTTTTT.

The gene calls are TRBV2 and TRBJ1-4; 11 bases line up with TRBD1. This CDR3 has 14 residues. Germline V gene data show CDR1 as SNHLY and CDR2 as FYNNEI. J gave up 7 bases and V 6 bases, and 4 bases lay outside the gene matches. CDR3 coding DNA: TGTGCCAGCAGGTGGACAGGGGGCACTGAAAAACTGTTTTTT. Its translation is CASRWTGGTEKLFF. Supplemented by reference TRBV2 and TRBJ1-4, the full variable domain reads EPEVTQTPSHQVTQMGQEVILRCVPISNHLYFYWYRQILGQKVEFLVSFYNNEISEKSEIFDDQFSVERPDGSNFTLKIRSTKLEDSAMYFCASRWTGGTEKLFFGSGTQLSVL.

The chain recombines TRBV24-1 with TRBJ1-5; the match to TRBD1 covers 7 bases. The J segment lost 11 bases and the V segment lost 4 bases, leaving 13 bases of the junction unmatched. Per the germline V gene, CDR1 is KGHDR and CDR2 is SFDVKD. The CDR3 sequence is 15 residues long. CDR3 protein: CATSDRGQAQETQHF. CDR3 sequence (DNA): TGTGCCACCAGTGACCGTGGACAGGCCCAAGAGACCCAGCATTTT.

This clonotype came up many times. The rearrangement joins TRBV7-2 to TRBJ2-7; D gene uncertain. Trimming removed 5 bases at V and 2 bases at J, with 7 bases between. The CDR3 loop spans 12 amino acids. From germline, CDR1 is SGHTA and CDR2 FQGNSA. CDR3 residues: CASSPNPYEQYF. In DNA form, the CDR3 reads TGTGCCAGCAGCCCCAACCCCTACGAGCAGTACTTC.

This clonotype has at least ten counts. The CDR3 DNA reads as TGCAGCGTTGTTTTCCTGGCCCGGGACCTTGAGGGCGAGCAGTACTTC. Encoded protein: CSVVFLARDLEGEQYF. This chain joins TRBV29-1 and TRBJ2-7; D could derive from TRBD1 or TRBD2 (5 bases each). Trimming stripped 4 bases from V and 6 bases from J, with 25 bases between. Per the germline V gene, CDR1 is SQVTM and CDR2 is ANQGSEA. The CDR3 runs 16 residues.

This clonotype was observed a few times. In DNA form, the CDR3 reads TGTGCCAGCAGCCAAGCGTTGGACAGGGCAGAGACCCAGTACTTC. It codes for CASSQALDRAETQYF. V and J are TRBV7-9 and TRBJ2-5; TRBD1 matches at 8 bases. The germline gives CDR1 SEHNR, CDR2 FQNEAQ (reference sequence). V trimming: 5 bases; J trimming: 4 bases; junction bases outside the gene matches: 9. The CDR3 spans 15 residues.

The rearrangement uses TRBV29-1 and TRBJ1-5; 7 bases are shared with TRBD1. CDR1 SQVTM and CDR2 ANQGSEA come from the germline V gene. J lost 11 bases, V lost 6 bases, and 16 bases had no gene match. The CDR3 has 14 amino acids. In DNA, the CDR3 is TGCAGCGTCGGAACAGGGGCTAGCGGGGAGACCCAGCATTTT. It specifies CSVGTGASGETQHF.

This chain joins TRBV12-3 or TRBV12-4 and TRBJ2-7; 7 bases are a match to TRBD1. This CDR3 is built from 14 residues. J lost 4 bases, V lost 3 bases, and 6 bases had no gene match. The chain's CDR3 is CASSLFGRGYEQYF. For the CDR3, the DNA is TGTGCCAGCAGTTTGTTTGGCAGGGGGTACGAGCAGTACTTC.

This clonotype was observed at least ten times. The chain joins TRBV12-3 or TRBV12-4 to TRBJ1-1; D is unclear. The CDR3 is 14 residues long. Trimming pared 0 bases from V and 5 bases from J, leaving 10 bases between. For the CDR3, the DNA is TGTGCCAGCAGTTTAGCCGGGATCAGGACTGAAGCTTTCTTT. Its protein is CASSLAGIRTEAFF.

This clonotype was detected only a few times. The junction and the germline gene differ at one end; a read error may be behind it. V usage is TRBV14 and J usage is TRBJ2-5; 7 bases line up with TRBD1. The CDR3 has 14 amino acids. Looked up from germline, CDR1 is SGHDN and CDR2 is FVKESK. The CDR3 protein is CASSGDRNQETQYF. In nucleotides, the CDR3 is TGTGCCAGCAGCGGGGACAGAAACCAAGAGACTCAGTACTTC.

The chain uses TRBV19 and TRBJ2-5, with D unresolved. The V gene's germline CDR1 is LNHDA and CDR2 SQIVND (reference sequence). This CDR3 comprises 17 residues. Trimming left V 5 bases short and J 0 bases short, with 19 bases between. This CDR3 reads CASSVLSQVGYQETQYF. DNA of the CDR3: TGTGCCAGTAGTGTATTGTCCCAGGTGGGGTACCAAGAGACCCAGTACTTC.